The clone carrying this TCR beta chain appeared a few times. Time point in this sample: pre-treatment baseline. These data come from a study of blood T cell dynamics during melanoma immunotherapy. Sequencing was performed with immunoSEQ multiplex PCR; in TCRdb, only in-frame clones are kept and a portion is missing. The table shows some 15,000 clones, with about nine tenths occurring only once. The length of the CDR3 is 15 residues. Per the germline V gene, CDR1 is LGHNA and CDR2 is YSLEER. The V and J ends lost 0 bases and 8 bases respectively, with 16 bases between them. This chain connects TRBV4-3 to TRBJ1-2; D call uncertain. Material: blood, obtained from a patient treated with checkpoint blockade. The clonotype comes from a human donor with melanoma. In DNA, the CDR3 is TGCGCCAGCAGCCAAGATATGGGGTGGGCCGGAGGCTACACCTTC. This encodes CASSQDMGWAGGYTF.